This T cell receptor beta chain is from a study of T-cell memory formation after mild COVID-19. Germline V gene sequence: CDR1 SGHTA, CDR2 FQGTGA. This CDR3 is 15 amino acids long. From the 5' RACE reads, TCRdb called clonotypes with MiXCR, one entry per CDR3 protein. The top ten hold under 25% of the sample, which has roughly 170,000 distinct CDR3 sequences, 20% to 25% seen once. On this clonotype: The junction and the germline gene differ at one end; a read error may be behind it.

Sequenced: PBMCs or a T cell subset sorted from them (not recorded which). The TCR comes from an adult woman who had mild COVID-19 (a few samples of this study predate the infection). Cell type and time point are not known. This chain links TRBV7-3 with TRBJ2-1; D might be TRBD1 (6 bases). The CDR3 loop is CASSARQASYDEQFF. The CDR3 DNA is TGTGCCAGCAGCGCCCGACAGGCTTCCTACGATGAGCAGTTCTTC.